This T cell receptor (beta chain) was found in a study of blood T cell repertoires in COVID-19. Overall study context: PBMCs, B-cell-depleted T cells, or T cells were the source of the cDNA or gDNA that made up the material.

The authors' processing: Researchers report that nucleated cell counts were estimated from reference gene primer amplification. Assay used: immunoSEQ multiplex PCR; TCRdb lists only in-frame clones, some missing. D and trimming come from the DNA, and the V and J calls and clone size come from that table. The table includes approximately 150,000 clones, approximately 86% detected once. Symptom resolution, clearance, or two negative PCRs marked donors in Cohort 3 as recovered. The CDR3 spans 15 residues. V was clipped by 5 bases and J by 2 bases; unmatched bases: 5. CDR1 is SGHAT, CDR2 FQNNGV, per germline.

The sequencing sample was made of PBMCs or T cells enriched from blood (not recorded which). The clonotype originates from a woman between 35 and 50 years old who had recovered from COVID-19. The chain employs TRBV11-2 and TRBJ1-4, with TRBD1 identical over 7 bases. The DNA for the CDR3 is TGTGCCAGCAGCCTCAGGGGGAGTACTAATGAAAAACTGTTTTTT. It codes for CASSLRGSTNEKLFF.